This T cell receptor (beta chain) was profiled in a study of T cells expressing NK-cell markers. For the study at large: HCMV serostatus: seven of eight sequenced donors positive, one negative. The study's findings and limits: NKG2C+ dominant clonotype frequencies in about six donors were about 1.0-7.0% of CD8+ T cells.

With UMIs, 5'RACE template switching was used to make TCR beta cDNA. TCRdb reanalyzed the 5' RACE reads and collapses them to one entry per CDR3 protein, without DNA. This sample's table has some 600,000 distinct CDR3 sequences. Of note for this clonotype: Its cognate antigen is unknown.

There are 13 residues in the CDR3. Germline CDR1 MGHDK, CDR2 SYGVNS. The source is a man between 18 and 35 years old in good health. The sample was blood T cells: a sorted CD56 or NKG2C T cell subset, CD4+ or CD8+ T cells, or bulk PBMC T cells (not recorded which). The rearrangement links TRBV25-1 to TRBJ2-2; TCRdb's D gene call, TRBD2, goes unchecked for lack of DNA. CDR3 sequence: CASSGLAAGELFF. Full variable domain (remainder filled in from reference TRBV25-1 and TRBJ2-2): EADIYQTPRYLVIGTGKKITLECSQTMGHDKMYWYQQDPGMELHLIHYSYGVNSTEKGDLSSESTVSRIRTEHFPLTLESARPSHTSQYLCASSGLAAGELFFGEGSRLTVL.